This T cell receptor (beta chain) was sequenced in a study of chemoradiotherapy in HPV16-positive cancers. Looking at the study overall: Two HPV16-positive patients' cells yielded candidate HPV-specific clones and common motifs. Study results and caveats: For HPV16-positive patients, expanding HPV-responsive T cells associated with longer recurrence-free survival. Candidate HPV-specific clones and E7-related TCR motifs grew in tumor during treatment.

Produced via immunoSEQ multiplex PCR; TCRdb's table is partial and in-frame only. The sample holds thousands of clones, around 72% seen once. CDR3 length equals 16 residues. V lost 3 bases and J lost 7; bases outside the gene matches: 12. CDR1 and CDR2 from the germline V gene are LNHNV and YYDKDF (reference sequence). With respect to this clone: The target antigen is unknown.

This TCR derives from a human donor with HPV-associated anogenital cancer. This chain connects TRBV15 to TRBJ2-4; 7 nucleotides agree with TRBD1. Sample collection was performed from a patient who underwent chemoradiotherapy. CDR3 coding DNA: TGTGCCACCAGCAGTGAAGGACAGGACGGAGCCAACATTCAGTACTTC. The encoded protein is CATSSEGQDGANIQYF.